This T cell receptor (beta chain) emerged from a study of CD8 T cells in ankylosing spondylitis. Between the trimmed V and J ends, which lost 0 bases and 12 bases, there was a span of 12 bases. Germline lookup yields CDR1 LGHNT and CDR2 FRNRAP. The CDR3 spans 13 residues. MiXCR was run by TCRdb on the 5' RACE reads, yielding one entry per CDR3 protein. The data show approximately 300,000 distinct CDR3 sequences, less than 25% seen once. Material for sequencing was blood, either unsorted or a sorted T cell fraction (not recorded which). The V gene is TRBV12-5, the J gene TRBJ2-1; unclear D gene. This TCR was sampled from a female donor with ankylosing spondylitis or in good health (not recorded which). The CDR3 DNA follows: TGTGCTAGTGGTTTGGTTGAAGAGGATGGGCAGTTCTTC. This codes for CASGLVEEDGQFF.